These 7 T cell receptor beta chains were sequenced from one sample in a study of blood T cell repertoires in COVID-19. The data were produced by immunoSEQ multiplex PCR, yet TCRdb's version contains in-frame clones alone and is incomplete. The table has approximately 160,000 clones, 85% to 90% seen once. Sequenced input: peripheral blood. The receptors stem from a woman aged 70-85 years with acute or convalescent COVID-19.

The CDR3 protein is CASSDGQGAQEEQYF. As DNA, the CDR3 is TGTGCCAGTTCTGATGGGCAGGGGGCGCAAGAGGAGCAGTACTTC. This chain connects TRBV19 to TRBJ2-7, with 8 bases identical to TRBD1. The germline V gene has CDR1 LNHDA and CDR2 SQIVND (reference sequence). J lost 7 bases, V lost 8 bases, and 16 bases had no gene match. CDR3 length: 15 residues.

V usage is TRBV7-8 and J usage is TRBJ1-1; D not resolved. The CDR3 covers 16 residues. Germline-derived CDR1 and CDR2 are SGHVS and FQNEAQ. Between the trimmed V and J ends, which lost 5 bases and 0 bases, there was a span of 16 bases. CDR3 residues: CASSIITSEMNTEAFF. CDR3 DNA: TGTGCCAGCAGCATCATTACCAGCGAAATGAACACTGAAGCTTTCTTT.

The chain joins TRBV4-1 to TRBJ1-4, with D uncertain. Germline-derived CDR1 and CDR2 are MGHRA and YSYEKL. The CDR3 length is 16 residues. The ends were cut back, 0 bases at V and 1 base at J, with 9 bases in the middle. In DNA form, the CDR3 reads TGCGCCAGCAGCCAAGATGAGGGTGGAACTAATGAAAAACTGTTTTTT. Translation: CASSQDEGGTNEKLFF.

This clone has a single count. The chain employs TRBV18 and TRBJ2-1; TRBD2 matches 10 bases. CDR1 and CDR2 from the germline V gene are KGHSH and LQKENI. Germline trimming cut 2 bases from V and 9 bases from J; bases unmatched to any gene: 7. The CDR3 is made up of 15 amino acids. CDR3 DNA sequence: TGTGCCAGCTCACCATCTCAGCGGGAGGGCGTTGAGCAGTTCTTC. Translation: CASSPSQREGVEQFF.

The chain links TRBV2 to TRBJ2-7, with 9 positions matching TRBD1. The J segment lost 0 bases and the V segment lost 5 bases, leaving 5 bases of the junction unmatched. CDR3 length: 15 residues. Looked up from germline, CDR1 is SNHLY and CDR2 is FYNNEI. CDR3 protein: CASSTGTGFSYEQYF. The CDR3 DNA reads TGTGCCAGCAGTACCGGGACAGGGTTCTCCTACGAGCAGTACTTC.

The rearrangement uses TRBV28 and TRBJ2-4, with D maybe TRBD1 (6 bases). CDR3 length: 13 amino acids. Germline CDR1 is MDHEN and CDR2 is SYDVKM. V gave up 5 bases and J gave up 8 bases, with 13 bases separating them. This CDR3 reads CASSGGLSYIQYF. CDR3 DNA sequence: TGTGCCAGCAGTGGGGGCCTGTCGTACATTCAGTACTTC.

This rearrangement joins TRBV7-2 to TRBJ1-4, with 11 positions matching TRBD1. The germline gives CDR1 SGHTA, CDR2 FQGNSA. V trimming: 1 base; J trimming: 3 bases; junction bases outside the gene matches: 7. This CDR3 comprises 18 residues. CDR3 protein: CASSLGPDRGPPNEKLFF. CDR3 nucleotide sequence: TGTGCCAGCAGCTTAGGGCCGGACAGGGGGCCACCTAATGAAAAACTGTTTTTT.